Presented here are 13 T cell receptor beta chains from one specimen sequenced in a study of early T cells in non-severe SARS-CoV-2 infection. TCRdb fed the 5' RACE reads into MiXCR, producing one record per CDR3 protein. This table has under 60,000 distinct CDR3 sequences, approximately 10% appearing once. This specimen consisted of whole blood, obtained at baseline. The source of these receptors is an adult who was a healthcare worker with PCR-confirmed SARS-CoV-2 infection or an uninfected control (not recorded which).

This clonotype was detected ten times or more. This sequence joins TRBV10-3 and TRBJ2-7; 8 nucleotides match TRBD1. Germline trimming cut 6 bases from V and 5 bases from J; bases unmatched to any gene: 18. In germline, CDR1 is ENHRY, CDR2 SYGVKD. This CDR3 is 17 amino acids long. DNA for the CDR3: TGTGCCATCAGCAGTTCCTCGACAGGGGCCCTCGGGCACGAGCAGTACTTC. The encoded protein is CAISSSSTGALGHEQYF.

The genes are TRBV14 and TRBJ2-7, with 9 bases identical to TRBD2. Germline trimming cut 2 bases from V and 6 bases from J; bases unmatched to any gene: 5. The germline V gene encodes CDR1 SGHDN and CDR2 FVKESK. The CDR3 sequence is 14 residues long. This chain's CDR3 is CASSQRIAGVEQYF. The CDR3 DNA follows: TGTGCCAGCAGCCAAAGGATAGCGGGAGTCGAGCAGTACTTC.

This clonotype was observed a handful of times. The J gene is TRBJ2-7, the V gene TRBV2; 13 nucleotides align to TRBD2. Germline CDR1 and CDR2: SNHLY and FYNNEI. V dropped 5 bases and J dropped 6; count of bases not matched to a gene: 4. CDR3 length: 14 amino acids. The CDR3 sequence: CASSILAGGLEQYF. CDR3 bases: TGTGCCAGCAGTATACTAGCGGGGGGGCTCGAGCAGTACTTC. The whole variable domain, filled in from reference TRBV2 and TRBJ2-7, reads EPEVTQTPSHQVTQMGQEVILRCVPISNHLYFYWYRQILGQKVEFLVSFYNNEISEKSEIFDDQFSVERPDGSNFTLKIRSTKLEDSAMYFCASSILAGGLEQYFGPGTRLTVT.

V and J are TRBV12-3 or TRBV12-4 and TRBJ1-1, with D maybe TRBD1 (6 bases). V lost 1 base and J lost 6, with 12 bases in between. The CDR3 sequence is 14 residues long. CDR3 DNA: TGTGCCAGCAGTTTAGAAGGGGGGGAGCCTGAAGCTTTCTTT. This translates into CASSLEGGEPEAFF.

The CDR3 here is CSVEGSRTDTQYF. The CDR3 nucleotides read TGCAGCGTTGAAGGATCTCGTACAGATACGCAGTATTTT. V and J are TRBV29-1 and TRBJ2-3; D is ambiguous. Trimming removed 1 base from V and 3 bases from J, with 8 bases in between. The CDR3 is 13 amino acids. The germline CDR1 and CDR2 sequences are SQVTM and ANQGSEA.

This chain connects TRBV5-5 to TRBJ2-7; no reliable D call. CDR3 length: 15 amino acids. Germline CDR1 and CDR2: SGHKS and YYEKEE (reference sequence). V lost 2 bases and J 3 bases, leaving 15 bases between the germline ends. CDR3 nucleotide sequence: TGTGCCAGCAGCTTTTATCAGGCCGGAGACTACGAGCAGTACTTC. It is translated as CASSFYQAGDYEQYF.

This clonotype came up a few times. The chain joins TRBV5-4 to TRBJ2-1; 12 nucleotides match TRBD2. The CDR3 loop spans 15 amino acids. Germline values: CDR1 SGHNT, CDR2 YYREEE (reference sequence). V gave up 4 bases and J gave up 6 bases; unmatched junction bases: 5. This CDR3 is CASSRGTSGSNEQFF. The CDR3 DNA reads as TGTGCCAGCAGCCGGGGGACTAGCGGGTCCAATGAGCAGTTCTTC.

This clonotype was observed a handful of times. The V gene is TRBV12-3 or TRBV12-4, the J gene TRBJ2-3, with a tentative D call TRBD2 (5 bases). V was shortened by 5 bases and J by 7 bases, with 10 bases between the two germline ends. The CDR3 loop spans 12 amino acids. In DNA form, the CDR3 reads TGTGCCAGCAGTCATAAGCGGCATACGCAGTATTTT. It encodes CASSHKRHTQYF.

The V and J genes are TRBV4-1 and TRBJ1-6; D is uncertain. CDR3 size: 13 residues. The germline CDR1 and CDR2 sequences are MGHRA and YSYEKL. V gave up 1 base and J gave up 13 bases, with 11 bases separating them. CDR3 amino acids: CASSQGTLNPLHF. CDR3 nucleotides: TGCGCCAGCAGCCAAGGGACCCTCAATCCCCTCCACTTT.

This clonotype was detected many times. The chain links TRBV20-1 to TRBJ2-1; TRBD1 aligns across 7 bases. This CDR3 is built from 14 residues. From germline, CDR1 is DFQATT and CDR2 SNEGSKA (reference sequence). Trimming at V came to 0 bases and at J to 7 bases, leaving 6 bases not matched to a gene. This CDR3 is CSARDETGRNEQFF. The CDR3 nucleotides read TGCAGTGCTAGAGATGAGACAGGGAGAAATGAGCAGTTCTTC.

In DNA form, the CDR3 reads TGTGCCAGCAGTTTATACTCCCCTAGCGGGAGATCAGATACGCAGTATTTT. Amino acids: CASSLYSPSGRSDTQYF. The chain uses TRBV12-3 or TRBV12-4 and TRBJ2-3, with 10 bases identical to TRBD2. The CDR3 has 17 residues. The junction had 9 bases not matched to a gene; V was cut back by 2 bases and J by 4 bases.

The V and J genes are TRBV11-2 and TRBJ1-1; 8 positions agree with TRBD1. With V trimmed by 4 bases and J by 1 base, 11 bases remained unmatched. The V gene's germline CDR1 is SGHAT and CDR2 FQNNGV. The length of the CDR3 is 17 residues. The CDR3 DNA follows: TGTGCCAGCAGCTCCGGACAGGGAGGGGGTAGGAACACTGAAGCTTTCTTT. Its translation: CASSSGQGGGRNTEAFF.

This clonotype was picked up many times. The CDR3 reads CASSGGGSSSYEQYF. The CDR3, as DNA: TGTGCCAGCAGTGGGGGTGGCTCAAGCTCCTACGAGCAGTACTTC. This chain links TRBV2 with TRBJ2-7; D not resolved. Deletions cut 4 bases from V and 0 bases from J, with 13 bases between. This CDR3 contains 15 residues. Per germline, CDR1 SNHLY and CDR2 FYNNEI. Drawing the rest from reference TRBV2 and TRBJ2-7, the complete variable domain is EPEVTQTPSHQVTQMGQEVILRCVPISNHLYFYWYRQILGQKVEFLVSFYNNEISEKSEIFDDQFSVERPDGSNFTLKIRSTKLEDSAMYFCASSGGGSSSYEQYFGPGTRLTVT.